This is a list of T cell receptor beta chains from one sample in a study of cytomegalovirus exposure and HLA in healthy donors. Here immunoSEQ multiplex PCR was the method, and the copy in TCRdb shows in-frame clones only, minus some. The sample yields 200,000 or so clones, roughly 84% seen once. Sequencing was done on a sample of PBMCs. These receptor sequences come from a boy aged 10-17 years in good health and CMV-seronegative. The CDR3 runs from the conserved cysteine through the conserved F or W.

J gene: TRBJ2-3; V gene: TRBV6-5; CDR3 protein: CASSYTPGGQADTQYF
J gene: TRBJ1-2; V gene: TRBV2; CDR3 protein: CASSESRQGYGYTF
J gene: TRBJ2-2; V gene: TRBV5-1; CDR3 protein: CASSLDMRGPGANTGELFF
J gene: TRBJ1-1; V gene: TRBV5-1; CDR3 protein: CASRIDTGIAEAFF
J gene: TRBJ1-5; V gene: TRBV6-1; CDR3 protein: CASRYSNQPQHF
J gene: TRBJ1-2; V gene: TRBV9; CDR3 protein: CASSVATGGGRYTF
J gene: TRBJ2-7; V gene: TRBV28; CDR3 protein: CASSTETGVGGQYF
J gene: TRBJ1-6; V gene: TRBV10-2; CDR3 protein: CASRGQGSSPLHF
J gene: TRBJ2-7; V gene: TRBV5-1; CDR3 protein: CASSLKGGGGTEQYF
J gene: TRBJ2-5; V gene: TRBV5-1; CDR3 protein: CASSLAWGQEETQYF
J gene: TRBJ2-5; V gene: TRBV14; CDR3 protein: CASGQASGGETQYF
J gene: TRBJ2-2; V gene: TRBV27; CDR3 protein: CASRITGLDTGELFF
J gene: TRBJ1-6; V gene: TRBV7-9; CDR3 protein: CASGTGPYNSPLHF
J gene: TRBJ1-6; V gene: TRBV19; CDR3 protein: CASSMRRRLNSPLHF
J gene: TRBJ2-1; V gene: TRBV28; CDR3 protein: CASSFLGTSGSLEQFF
J gene: TRBJ1-2; V gene: TRBV4-2; CDR3 protein: CASSQEGQGVLYGYTF
J gene: TRBJ1-6; V gene: TRBV9; CDR3 protein: CASSNRQDWNSPLHF
J gene: TRBJ1-3; V gene: TRBV5-1; CDR3 protein: CASSISSGNTIYF
J gene: TRBJ2-2; V gene: TRBV9; CDR3 protein: CASSLSTGELFF
J gene: TRBJ1-2; V gene: TRBV29-1; CDR3 protein: CSGGRRDGYTF
J gene: TRBJ1-1; V gene: TRBV27; CDR3 protein: CASSFGQMNTEAFF
J gene: TRBJ1-2; V gene: TRBV6-5; CDR3 protein: CASSFTGGGDYGYTF
J gene: TRBJ2-7; V gene: TRBV11-2; CDR3 protein: CASRRLQGAREQYF
J gene: TRBJ2-7; V gene: TRBV7-3; CDR3 protein: CASSFLIGGRASYEQYF
J gene: TRBJ1-1; V gene: TRBV6-5; CDR3 protein: CASSPRPTGNTEAFF
J gene: TRBJ2-3; V gene: TRBV7-3; CDR3 protein: CASSRQGSDTQYF
J gene: TRBJ2-7; V gene: TRBV7-8; CDR3 protein: CASSRGQGYEQYF
J gene: TRBJ2-3; V gene: TRBV5-1; CDR3 protein: CASSQTPAHTDTQYF
J gene: TRBJ1-5; V gene: TRBV19; CDR3 protein: CASSTGQGGGQPQHF
J gene: TRBJ1-2; V gene: TRBV6-1; CDR3 protein: CASSPGQRIYGYTF
J gene: TRBJ2-7; V gene: TRBV4-1; CDR3 protein: CASSHPGTGESEQYF
J gene: TRBJ1-1; V gene: TRBV29-1; CDR3 protein: CSVGFMLRDTEAFF
J gene: TRBJ2-1; V gene: TRBV9; CDR3 protein: CASSVDSRLDYNEQFF
J gene: TRBJ2-2; V gene: TRBV4-1; CDR3 protein: CASSQALQGWPGELFF
J gene: TRBJ2-5; V gene: TRBV27; CDR3 protein: CASRPGGDVWEGTQYF
J gene: TRBJ1-1; V gene: TRBV6-6; CDR3 protein: CASSYGQGLNTEAFF
J gene: TRBJ1-2; V gene: TRBV6-5; CDR3 protein: CASSYSLGQGHRGYTF
J gene: TRBJ2-3; V gene: TRBV2; CDR3 protein: CASASNSGFADTQYF
J gene: TRBJ2-3; V gene: TRBV11-2; CDR3 protein: CASSPLRGAETASTDTQYF
J gene: TRBJ2-3; V gene: TRBV11-3; CDR3 protein: CASSAQGTDTQYF
J gene: TRBJ2-5; V gene: TRBV28; CDR3 protein: CASSARGRGRETQYF
J gene: TRBJ1-2; V gene: TRBV6-5; CDR3 protein: CASSYSGTGVGYTF
J gene: TRBJ2-5; V gene: TRBV7-9; CDR3 protein: CASSPTGETQYF
J gene: TRBJ2-7; V gene: TRBV29-1; CDR3 protein: CSVGTGVYEQYF
J gene: TRBJ1-4; V gene: TRBV4-1; CDR3 protein: CASSLSSGGRQEKLFF
J gene: TRBJ2-4; V gene: TRBV6-1; CDR3 protein: CASMAVGKNIQYF
J gene: TRBJ2-6; V gene: TRBV4-2; CDR3 protein: CASSQTGSGANVLTF
J gene: TRBJ1-2; V gene: TRBV6-5; CDR3 protein: CASTPRLSSNYGYTF
J gene: TRBJ1-1; V gene: TRBV20-1; CDR3 protein: CSAREADEAFF
J gene: TRBJ2-7; V gene: TRBV9; CDR3 protein: CASSHRPTSGRNEQYF
J gene: TRBJ2-1; V gene: TRBV7-9; CDR3 protein: CASSSSTPPNEQFF
J gene: TRBJ1-1; V gene: TRBV30; CDR3 protein: CAWNQGGTEAFF
J gene: TRBJ2-3; V gene: TRBV29-1; CDR3 protein: CSVAHYSGDGTDTQYF
J gene: TRBJ1-1; V gene: TRBV14; CDR3 protein: CASSPRTGGGMNTEAFF
J gene: TRBJ1-5; V gene: TRBV9; CDR3 protein: CASSAGQGNQPQHF
J gene: TRBJ2-5; V gene: TRBV18; CDR3 protein: CASSPLGRSQETQYF
J gene: TRBJ1-1; V gene: TRBV9; CDR3 protein: CASSVDHPDSVNTEAFF
J gene: TRBJ2-5; V gene: TRBV7-3; CDR3 protein: CASSSTGGTQYF
J gene: TRBJ2-7; V gene: TRBV30; CDR3 protein: CAWSPTGHPYEQYF
J gene: TRBJ1-5; V gene: TRBV4-1; CDR3 protein: CASSQGRDLQGNQPQHF